These 7 T cell receptor beta chains came from one sample sequenced in a study of metastatic and nonmetastatic thyroid tumors. TCRdb re-called clones via MiXCR from the PCR reads. The top ten clones hold 7% to 9.5% of a sample with roughly 40,000 clones, over 10% of them seen once. Until they underwent thyroid surgery, no patient had received any treatment. The sequenced material came from blood. The source is a male donor with papillary thyroid cancer or a benign thyroid nodule (not recorded which). Some clones in this sample may be carry-over from other donors' samples.

Many counts were recorded for this clone. This chain connects TRBV19 to TRBJ1-6; TRBD1 matches at 7 bases. With V trimmed by 6 bases and J by 0 bases, 11 bases remained unmatched. The CDR3 loop spans 18 amino acids. Germline CDR1 LNHDA, CDR2 SQIVND (reference sequence). The CDR3 region is CASRTVTQGSSYNSPLHF. The CDR3, as DNA: TGTGCCAGTAGAACCGTTACACAGGGGAGCTCCTATAATTCACCCCTCCACTTT. The whole variable domain, filled in from reference TRBV19 and TRBJ1-6, reads DGGITQSPKYLFRKEGQNVTLSCEQNLNHDAMYWYRQDPGQGLRLIYYSQIVNDFQKGDIAEGYSVSREKKESFPLTVTSAQKNPTAFYLCASRTVTQGSSYNSPLHFGNGTRLTVT.

This clone was detected many times. This chain joins TRBV18 and TRBJ1-2; no reliable D call. V shed 3 bases and J shed 4 bases, with 9 bases lying between them. Germline assignment: CDR1 KGHSH and CDR2 LQKENI. The CDR3 is 13 residues long. CDR3 DNA sequence: TGTGCCAGCTCACCCGACGGCATCTATGGCTACACCTTC. Its protein product is CASSPDGIYGYTF.

This clone has just a few counts. The chain couples TRBV3-1 to TRBJ2-5; 9 positions agree with TRBD2. V trimming: 3 bases; J trimming: 5 bases; junction bases outside the gene matches: 4. Germline V gives CDR1 LGHDT, CDR2 YNNKEL (reference sequence). This CDR3 has 14 amino acids. As DNA, the CDR3 is TGTGCCAGCAGCCAGCGGGAGGGCAGGGAGACCCAGTACTTC. It codes for CASSQREGRETQYF.

This clone was seen repeatedly, ten times or more. The chain links TRBV24-1 to TRBJ1-2; the D is unclear. V dropped 5 bases and J dropped 3 bases, with 15 bases sitting between them. The CDR3 is 15 amino acids. The V gene's germline CDR1 is KGHDR and CDR2 SFDVKD. CDR3 sequence reads: CATSGPGPTDYGYTF. For the CDR3, the DNA is TGTGCCACCAGTGGACCTGGGCCGACCGACTATGGCTACACCTTC.

At least ten counts were recorded for this clone. DNA of the CDR3: TGCAGCGTTGACGGGGGCGCTGATCCCTACACCTTC. This gives the protein CSVDGGADPYTF. V and J are TRBV29-1 and TRBJ1-2; D is possibly TRBD1 (6 bases). Germline assignment: CDR1 SQVTM and CDR2 ANQGSEA. The CDR3 covers 12 residues. V was cut by 3 bases and J by 10 bases, with 15 bases left in between.

This clone has only a few counts. The chain links TRBV27 to TRBJ2-1; D gene uncertain. This CDR3 region has 13 residues. The germline CDR1 and CDR2 sequences are MNHEY and SMNVEV (reference sequence). V lost 7 bases and J lost 3, with 10 bases in between. The CDR3 reads CASISPGYNEQFF. The CDR3 coding sequence is TGTGCCAGCATCTCTCCGGGCTACAATGAGCAGTTCTTC.

This clone was detected ten times or more. The chain is built from TRBV13 and TRBJ2-1; D is perhaps TRBD2 (5 bases). From germline, CDR1 is PRHDT and CDR2 FYEKMQ (reference sequence). The CDR3 is 14 residues long. With 5 bases removed from V and 4 bases from J, the gap between germline ends came to 12 bases. Here the CDR3 reads CASSLRDLYNEQFF. The CDR3 DNA reads TGTGCCAGCAGCCTCCGGGATTTATACAATGAGCAGTTCTTC. Filled out from reference TRBV13 and TRBJ2-1, the complete variable domain reads AAGVIQSPRHLIKEKRETATLKCYPIPRHDTVYWYQQGPGQDPQFLISFYEKMQSDKGSIPDRFSAQQFSDYHSELNMSSLELGDSALYFCASSLRDLYNEQFFGPGTRLTVL.